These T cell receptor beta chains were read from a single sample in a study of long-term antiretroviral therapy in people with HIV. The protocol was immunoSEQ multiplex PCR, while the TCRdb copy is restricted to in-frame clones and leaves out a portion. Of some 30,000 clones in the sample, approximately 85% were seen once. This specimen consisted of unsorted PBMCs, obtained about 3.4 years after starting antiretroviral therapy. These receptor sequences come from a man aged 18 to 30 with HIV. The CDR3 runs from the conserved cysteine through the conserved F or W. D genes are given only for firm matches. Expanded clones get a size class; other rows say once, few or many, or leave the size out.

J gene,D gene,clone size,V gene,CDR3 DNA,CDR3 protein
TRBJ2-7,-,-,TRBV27,TGTGCCAGCAGTTTAGAACAGCCAGCCTCCTACGAGCAGTACTTC,CASSLEQPASYEQYF
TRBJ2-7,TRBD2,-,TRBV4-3,TGCGCCAGCAGCCAAGATCGGGGGGGGAGAGGCCACGAGCAGTACTTC,CASSQDRGGRGHEQYF
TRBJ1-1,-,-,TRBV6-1,TGTGCCAGCAGTGCTCTCTTCACTGAAGCTTTCTTT,CASSALFTEAFF
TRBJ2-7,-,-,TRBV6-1,TGTGCCAGCAGTGAAGGGTTAGCCGTAACCTACGAGCAGTACTTC,CASSEGLAVTYEQYF
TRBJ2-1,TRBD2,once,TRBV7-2,TGTGCCAGCAGCTTAGGCCCGGGAGGCCTATACTACAATGAGCAGTTCTTC,CASSLGPGGLYYNEQFF
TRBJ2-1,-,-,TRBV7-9,TGTGCCAGCAGCCTCGGGGGTTCTTCCTCCTACAATGAGCAGTTCTTC,CASSLGGSSSYNEQFF
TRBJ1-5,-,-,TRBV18,TGTGCCAGCTCCGGCAGTTATAGCAATCAGCCCCAGCATTTT,CASSGSYSNQPQHF
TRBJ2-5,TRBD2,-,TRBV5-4,TGTGCCAGCAGCTTGCCCGGGACTAGCGGGGAAGAGACCCAGTACTTC,CASSLPGTSGEETQYF
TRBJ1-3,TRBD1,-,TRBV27,TGTGCCAGCAGTTTATCCGGGACAGGATTATTAAACACCATATATTTT,CASSLSGTGLLNTIYF
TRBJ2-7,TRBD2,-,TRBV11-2,TGTGCCAGCAGCTTAAGCCAGCGGGGCAGCTACGAGCAGTACTTC,CASSLSQRGSYEQYF
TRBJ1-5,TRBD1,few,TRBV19,TGTGCCAGTACATGGACAGGGGTTCCCCTAAGCAATCAGCCCCAGCATTTT,CASTWTGVPLSNQPQHF
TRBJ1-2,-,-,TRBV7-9,TGTGCCAGCAGCTTAGACCCCAGAGGGCACACCTTC,CASSLDPRGHTF
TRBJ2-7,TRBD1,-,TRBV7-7,TGTGCCAGCAGCTTAGGATTAGGGGCAGGGGGCACCTACGAGCAGTACTTC,CASSLGLGAGGTYEQYF
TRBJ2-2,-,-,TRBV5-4,TGTGCCAGCACCCCGGGCGTAACCGGGGAGCTGTTTTTT,CASTPGVTGELFF
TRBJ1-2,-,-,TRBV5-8,TGTGCCAGCAGCTTAGTAGGGACCAAGGAGTCGCGTGGCTACACCTTC,CASSLVGTKESRGYTF
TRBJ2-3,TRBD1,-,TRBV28,TGTGCCAGCAGTTTGTGGGGACAGGTTTCTAGCACAGATACGCAGTATTTT,CASSLWGQVSSTDTQYF
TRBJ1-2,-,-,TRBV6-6,TGTGCCAGCACCCACCCCCGACAGACAGAACCTTTGGGCTACACCTTC,CASTHPRQTEPLGYTF
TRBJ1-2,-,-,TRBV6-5,TGTGCCAGCAGTGGTCCTTTGAGGACAAGCTATGGCTGCACCTTC,CASSGPLRTSYGCTF
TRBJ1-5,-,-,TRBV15,TGTGCCACCAGCAGAGATAATGAACCCCAGCATTTT,CATSRDNEPQHF
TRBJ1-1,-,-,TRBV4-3,TGCGCCAGCAGCCTTTCGACAGGGAACACTGAAGCTTTCTTT,CASSLSTGNTEAFF
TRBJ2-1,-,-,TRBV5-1,TGCGCCAGCAGCTTGGCTTCTAGCCTATCGAATGAGCAGTTCTTC,CASSLASSLSNEQFF
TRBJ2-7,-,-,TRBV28,TGTGCCAGCAATCGGCCCATAGTTTTGACAGGCTTGAACTCCTACGAGCAGTACTTC,CASNRPIVLTGLNSYEQYF
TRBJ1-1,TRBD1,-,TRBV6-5,TGTGCCAGCAGTCCAGGGGGATTTAACACTGAAGCTTTCTTT,CASSPGGFNTEAFF
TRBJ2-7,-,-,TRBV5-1,TGCGCCAGCAGAAACCCGGGACTTACGTACGAGCAGTACTTC,CASRNPGLTYEQYF
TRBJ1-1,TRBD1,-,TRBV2,TGTGCCAGCAACCGAGGGACAGGGAGGACTGAAGCTTTCTTT,CASNRGTGRTEAFF
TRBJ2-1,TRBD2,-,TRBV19,TGTGCCAGTAGTTGGGGGGAGGGCTACAATGAGCAGTTCTTC,CASSWGEGYNEQFF
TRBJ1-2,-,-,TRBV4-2,TGTGCCAGCAGCCAAGCCCCAGGGCGCGTGTCCTATGGCTACACCTTC,CASSQAPGRVSYGYTF
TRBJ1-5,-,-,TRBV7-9,TGTGCCAGCAGCTTCGGGGACGCTCAGCCCCAGCATTTT,CASSFGDAQPQHF
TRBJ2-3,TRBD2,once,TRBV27,TGTGCCAGCAGTTTATCCTTTGTGGGTAGCGGGAGTACAGATACGCAGTATTTT,CASSLSFVGSGSTDTQYF
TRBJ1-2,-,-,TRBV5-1,TGCGCCAGCAGCTTGAAGGACTATGGCTACACCTTC,CASSLKDYGYTF
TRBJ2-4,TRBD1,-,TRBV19,TGTGCCAGTAGTATAAGCACCCGCAGGGGGCGCGAAAACATTCAGTACTTC,CASSISTRRGRENIQYF
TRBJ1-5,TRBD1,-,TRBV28,TGTGCCAGCAGCCTTCCGGGACAGGGGTACAATCAGCCCCAGCATTTT,CASSLPGQGYNQPQHF
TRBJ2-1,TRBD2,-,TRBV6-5,TGTGCCAGCAGTTACTCAGAAGCGGGGGGCTACAATGAGCAGTTCTTC,CASSYSEAGGYNEQFF
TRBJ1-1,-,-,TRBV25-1,TGTGCCAGCAGTGACACCGGTGGGACGAACACTGAAGCTTTCTTT,CASSDTGGTNTEAFF
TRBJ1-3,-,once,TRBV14,TGTGCCAGCAGCCAGCAGGGGTTAGCTGGAAACACCATATATTTT,CASSQQGLAGNTIYF
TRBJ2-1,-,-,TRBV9,TGTGCCAGCAGCGTAGCTAATGAGCAGTTCTTC,CASSVANEQFF
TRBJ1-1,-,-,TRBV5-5,TGTGCCAGCAGCCTACATAGAAACACTGAAGCTTTCTTT,CASSLHRNTEAFF
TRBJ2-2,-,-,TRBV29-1,TGCAGCGTTGAAGGGGAAGGCGGGGAGCTGTTTTTT,CSVEGEGGELFF
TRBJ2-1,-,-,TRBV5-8,TGTGCCAGCAGCTTCGGTCAGGGCTACAATGAGCAGTTCTTC,CASSFGQGYNEQFF
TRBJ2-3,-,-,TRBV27,TGTGCCAGCAGTTTCCGGACCGGGAGCTCTAGCACAGATACGCAGTATTTT,CASSFRTGSSSTDTQYF
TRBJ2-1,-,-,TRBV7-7,TGTGCCAGCAGCCTGGGACATTACTCCTACAATGAGCAGTTCTTC,CASSLGHYSYNEQFF
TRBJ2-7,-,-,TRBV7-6,TGTGCCAGCAGCGCTAGGACAGACGCGTTAACCTACGAGCAGTACTTC,CASSARTDALTYEQYF
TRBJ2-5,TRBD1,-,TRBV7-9,TGTGCCAGCAGCTCGACAGGGTACCAAGAGACCCAGTACTTC,CASSSTGYQETQYF
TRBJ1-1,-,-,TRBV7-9,TGTGCCAGCAGCTTATCCGGCAGGGGAGACACTGAAGCTTTCTTT,CASSLSGRGDTEAFF
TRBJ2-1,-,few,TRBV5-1,TGCGCCAGCAGCTTGGTTTCGGGAAGCTACAATGAGCAGTTCTTC,CASSLVSGSYNEQFF
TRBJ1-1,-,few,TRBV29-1,TGCAGCGTTGCTCCGAGGTCCAATGAAGCTTTCTTT,CSVAPRSNEAFF
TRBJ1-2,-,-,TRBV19,TGTGCCAGTAGTATAAGAAGTGATGGCTACACCTTC,CASSIRSDGYTF
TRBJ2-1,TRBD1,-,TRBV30,TGTGCCTGGAGCCTCGAGGCGGACAGGGAAGGGCAGTTCTTC,CAWSLEADREGQFF
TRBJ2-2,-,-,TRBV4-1,TGCGCCAGCAGCCGAACAGGGAGCACCGGGGAGCTGTTTTTT,CASSRTGSTGELFF
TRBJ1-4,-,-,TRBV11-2,TGTGCCAGCAGCTCGATTAATCAGGGGACTAATGAAAAACTGTTTTTT,CASSSINQGTNEKLFF
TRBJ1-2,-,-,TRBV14,TGTGCCAGCAGCCAAGATGGGCCAGTCTATGGCTACACCTTC,CASSQDGPVYGYTF